These 4 T cell receptor beta chains were sequenced from one sample in a study of identical twins. Via MiXCR, TCRdb re-called the 5' RACE reads, giving one row per CDR3 protein. This sample yields about 700,000 distinct CDR3 sequences, of which around 8.6% are seen a single time; approximately 0.94% belongs to the top ten. The same data also contributed to another study, on yellow fever vaccine responses in identical twins.

The sequencing sample was made of PBMCs. These TCRs come from a woman younger than 35 in good health.

The chain links TRBV20-1 to TRBJ2-5; D not certain. CDR1 is DFQATT and CDR2 is SNEGSKA in the germline V gene (reference sequence). V was clipped by 5 bases and J by 5 bases, with 9 bases between them. CDR3 length: 11 amino acids. DNA of the CDR3: TGCAGTGCTTTCCCCGCCGAGACCCAGTACTTC. Translating it yields CSAFPAETQYF.

This clonotype was seen ten or more times. The chain carries TRBV29-1 and TRBJ2-4, with D hard to call. From germline, CDR1 is SQVTM and CDR2 ANQGSEA. With 6 bases removed from V and 5 bases from J, the gap between germline ends came to 8 bases. The CDR3 contains 11 residues. The CDR3 DNA follows: TGCAGCGTGGGGATTGAAAACATTCAGTACTTC. It encodes CSVGIENIQYF.

This clonotype was detected only a few times. The rearrangement joins TRBV20-1 to TRBJ2-7; D is possibly TRBD2 (5 bases). Germline CDR1 is DFQATT and CDR2 is SNEGSKA (reference sequence). Trimming removed 2 bases at V and 1 base at J, with 12 bases between. This CDR3 has 14 residues. The CDR3 is CSARNVGGSYEQYF. For the CDR3, the DNA is TGCAGTGCTAGAAATGTTGGAGGTTCCTACGAGCAGTACTTC.

The DNA of the CDR3 is TGCAGTGCTAGATCCGGGGGGTCAAGGGCCAACGTCCTGACTTTC. This codes for CSARSGGSRANVLTF. This sequence joins TRBV20-1 and TRBJ2-6, with TRBD2 matching over 7 bases. CDR3 size: 15 residues. Germline-derived CDR1 and CDR2 are DFQATT and SNEGSKA (reference sequence). The trim removed 2 bases at V and 5 bases at J, leaving 6 bases unmatched.